These 30 T cell receptor beta chains were all obtained from the same sample, sequenced in a study of preoperative IRX-2 immunotherapy in early breast cancer. Treatment noted: preoperative locoregional IRX-2 cytokine immunotherapy. Sequenced by immunoSEQ multiplex PCR; TCRdb stores in-frame clones only, minus some. The table has more than 20,000 clones, around 90% seen once. Sequenced here: tumor tissue, sampled after IRX-2 immunotherapy. All receptors derive from a human donor with breast cancer.

The V gene is TRBV5-1, the J gene TRBJ2-2, with TRBD1 matching over 8 bases. This CDR3 is 14 amino acids long. Germline V gene sequence: CDR1 SGHRS, CDR2 YFSETQ. The ends lost 4 bases at V and 10 bases at J; junction bases unmatched: 9. The CDR3 DNA is TGCGCCAGCAGCCCCGGACAGGGCGCCCAGGAGCTGTTTTTT. Protein: CASSPGQGAQELFF.

The genes are TRBV18 and TRBJ1-2; possible D gene TRBD1, 5 bases. Trimming left V 2 bases short and J 8 bases short, with 9 bases between. The CDR3 loop spans 12 amino acids. Per the germline V gene, CDR1 is KGHSH and CDR2 is LQKENI. CDR3 loop: CASSPGGTGYTF. The DNA for the CDR3 is TGTGCCAGCTCACCAGGGGGGACCGGCTACACCTTC.

The gene calls are TRBV7-8 and TRBJ1-1; weak D call: TRBD1 (6 bases). The CDR3 extends over 17 amino acids. V was shortened by 3 bases and J by 6 bases, with 23 bases between the two germline ends. CDR1 SGHVS and CDR2 FQNEAQ come from the germline V gene. The CDR3 region is CASSFVGGAVYSAEAFF. The CDR3 bases are TGTGCCAGCAGCTTCGTAGGGGGGGCGGTTTATAGCGCTGAAGCTTTCTTT.

This chain joins TRBV5-5 and TRBJ1-2; TRBD1 might be the D (5 bases). In germline, CDR1 is SGHKS, CDR2 YYEKEE (reference sequence). Trimming cost V 0 bases and J 4 bases, with 13 bases left between them. The CDR3 length is 15 residues. The CDR3 DNA follows: TGTGCCAGCAGCTTGGCACTTCTGAGGGGCTATGGCTACACCTTC. Translating it yields CASSLALLRGYGYTF.

The chain has TRBV6-5 and TRBJ1-3; 10 bases match TRBD1. Germline V CDR1 and CDR2: MNHEY, SVGAGI. This CDR3 is 15 amino acids long. Trimming removed 6 bases from V and 2 bases from J; junction bases left unmatched: 4. DNA of the CDR3: TGTGCCAGCAGCCGACAGGGGGCGCCTGGAAACACCATATATTTT. This sequence encodes CASSRQGAPGNTIYF.

The chain links TRBV27 to TRBJ2-1; no firm D call. CDR1 MNHEY and CDR2 SMNVEV come from the germline V gene (reference sequence). Trimming stripped 0 bases from V and 8 bases from J, with 8 bases between. This CDR3 has 13 residues. This chain's CDR3 is CASSLSSGYEQFF. CDR3 nucleotide sequence: TGTGCCAGCAGTTTATCGTCAGGATATGAGCAGTTCTTC.

This clone has only one observation. The rearrangement joins TRBV6-6 to TRBJ2-7; 9 nucleotides align to TRBD1. CDR1 and CDR2 from the germline V gene are MNHNY and SVGAGI (reference sequence). The ends lost 2 bases at V and 13 bases at J; junction bases unmatched: 9. The CDR3 is 13 amino acids. In nucleotides, the CDR3 is TGTGCCAGCAGTTACCTGGACAGGGGCCTTGTCTACTTC. It yields the protein CASSYLDRGLVYF.

This clone was recorded once. The chain is built from TRBV7-6 and TRBJ1-5, with TRBD1 matching 10 bases. The CDR3 loop spans 18 amino acids. V lost 6 bases and J lost 1; bases outside the gene matches: 12. Germline V lookup: CDR1 SGHVS, CDR2 FNYEAQ. CDR3 DNA: TGTGCCAGCAGTCCGACAGGGGGCGGATTCAGCAGCAATCAGCCCCAGCATTTT. Protein: CASSPTGGGFSSNQPQHF. Supplemented by reference TRBV7-6 and TRBJ1-5, the full variable domain reads GAGVSQSPRYKVTKRGQDVALRCDPISGHVSLYWYRQALGQGPEFLTYFNYEAQQDKSGLPNDRFSAERPEGSISTLTIQRTEQRDSAMYRCASSPTGGGFSSNQPQHFGDGTRLSIL.

The V and J genes are TRBV19 and TRBJ2-1; either TRBD1 or TRBD2 may fit D (5 bases each). Trimming removed 5 bases from V and 12 bases from J, with 17 bases in between. Germline loops: CDR1 LNHDA, CDR2 SQIVND (reference sequence). This CDR3 region has 13 residues. This CDR3 is CASSVGRDQWQFF. The CDR3 DNA is TGTGCCAGTAGTGTCGGCAGGGACCAGTGGCAGTTCTTC.

This clone was seen only once. The genes are TRBV6-5 and TRBJ1-5; TRBD1 matches 7 bases. Trimming removed 4 bases from V and 2 bases from J; junction bases left unmatched: 5. This CDR3 is built from 15 residues. Per the germline V gene, CDR1 is MNHEY and CDR2 is SVGAGI. The CDR3 here is CASSSVGTGNQPQHF. The CDR3 bases are TGTGCCAGCAGTTCCGTAGGGACAGGCAATCAGCCCCAGCATTTT.

The V and J genes are TRBV5-6 and TRBJ1-2; 10 bases align to TRBD1. The germline gives CDR1 SGHDT, CDR2 YYEEEE. The V and J ends lost 5 bases and 3 bases, in that order; junction bases with no gene match: 16. The CDR3 spans 18 residues. This chain's CDR3 is CASRILARIDRGHYGYTF. The DNA for the CDR3 is TGTGCCAGCAGGATCTTGGCTAGAATCGACAGGGGGCACTATGGCTACACCTTC.

A few counts support this clone. The rearrangement joins TRBV5-4 to TRBJ2-3; D is perhaps TRBD1 (6 bases). There are 15 residues in the CDR3. Per the germline V gene, CDR1 is SGHNT and CDR2 is YYREEE (reference sequence). The V and J ends lost 0 bases and 4 bases respectively, with 12 bases between them. The CDR3 here is CASSLGDKRADTQYF. The CDR3 nucleotides are TGTGCCAGCAGCTTGGGGGACAAAAGAGCAGATACGCAGTATTTT.

This chain connects TRBV6-4 to TRBJ2-3, with 9 nucleotides matching TRBD2. Per germline, CDR1 MRHNA and CDR2 SNTAGT. The V and J ends lost 7 bases and 3 bases, in that order; junction bases with no gene match: 5. The CDR3 has 14 amino acids. The CDR3 here is CASKGGGATDTQYF. The CDR3 DNA sequence: TGTGCCAGCAAAGGCGGGGGGGCAACAGATACGCAGTATTTT.

This clone showed up just once. The chain carries TRBV7-8 and TRBJ2-5, with D perhaps assigned TRBD1 or TRBD2 (5 bases each). CDR3 length: 16 amino acids. V was clipped by 6 bases and J by 4 bases, with 21 bases between them. CDR1 SGHVS and CDR2 FQNEAQ come from the germline V gene. The CDR3 spells CASRRIGVGERETQYF. The CDR3 nucleotides are TGTGCCAGCAGACGTATAGGGGTAGGGGAGAGAGAGACCCAGTACTTC.

The chain recombines TRBV6-6 with TRBJ2-2; TRBD1 agrees at 7 bases. The CDR3 runs 16 residues. The germline gives CDR1 MNHNY, CDR2 SVGAGI (reference sequence). Trimming removed 6 bases from V and 2 bases from J; junction bases left unmatched: 9. CDR3 region: CASRFDRVGNTGELFF. The CDR3, as DNA: TGTGCCAGCAGGTTCGACAGGGTGGGAAACACCGGGGAGCTGTTTTTT.

This chain uses TRBV28 with TRBJ2-7; a weak D match, TRBD2 (5 bases). The germline V gene encodes CDR1 MDHEN and CDR2 SYDVKM. The CDR3 sequence is 14 residues long. V was pared by 5 bases and J by 2 bases, with 13 bases between. The CDR3 spells CASSLGIGAYEQYV. The CDR3 DNA follows: TGTGCCAGCAGTCTGGGGATCGGGGCCTACGAGCAGTACGTC.

This clone was found a few times. V usage is TRBV13 and J usage is TRBJ2-1; D gene ambiguous. The V end was cut by 0 bases, the J end by 6 bases, with 12 bases between. Germline values: CDR1 PRHDT, CDR2 FYEKMQ (reference sequence). This CDR3 contains 15 residues. The CDR3 is CASSLGFPESNEQFF. CDR3 sequence (DNA): TGTGCCAGCAGCTTAGGTTTTCCGGAGAGCAATGAGCAGTTCTTC.

The V call is TRBV18, the J call TRBJ2-1, with 9 bases that match TRBD1. The CDR3 is 17 amino acids. CDR1 is KGHSH and CDR2 is LQKENI in the germline V gene. J lost 0 bases, V lost 4 bases, and 7 bases had no gene match. The DNA for the CDR3 is TGTGCCAGCTCACACTCCGGGACAGGGCTCTCCTACAATGAGCAGTTCTTC. It translates to CASSHSGTGLSYNEQFF. The whole variable domain, filled in from reference TRBV18 and TRBJ2-1, reads NAGVMQNPRHLVRRRGQEARLRCSPMKGHSHVYWYRQLPEEGLKFMVYLQKENIIDESGMPKERFSAEFPKEGPSILRIQQVVRGDSAAYFCASSHSGTGLSYNEQFFGPGTRLTVL.

The chain carries TRBV5-8 and TRBJ1-5; the D is unclear. The CDR3 sequence is 15 residues long. Germline CDR1 reads SGHTS; CDR2 reads YDEGEE. V lost 0 bases, J lost 6 bases, and 13 bases lay in between. Written as DNA, the CDR3 is TGTGCCAGCAGCTTGGGGGGTGTTATGGCTCAGCCCCAGCATTTT. It yields the protein CASSLGGVMAQPQHF.

The gene calls are TRBV2 and TRBJ1-1, with 8 bases aligning to TRBD1. This CDR3 comprises 15 residues. CDR1 SNHLY and CDR2 FYNNEI come from the germline V gene. V shed 2 bases and J 1 base; nucleotides not matched to a gene: 3. This chain's CDR3 is CASSELGTGNTEAFF. CDR3 nucleotides: TGTGCCAGCAGTGAACTTGGGACAGGGAACACTGAAGCTTTCTTT.

CDR3 DNA: TGTGCCAGCAGCTTGGCTACAGGGGCAGGGCAGCCCCAGCATTTT. Translating it yields CASSLATGAGQPQHF. The V and J genes are TRBV7-2 and TRBJ1-5, with 7 positions matching TRBD1. V dropped 3 bases and J dropped 7; count of bases not matched to a gene: 9. The germline V gene encodes CDR1 SGHTA and CDR2 FQGNSA. There are 15 residues in the CDR3.

In its sample, this clone was seen once. At one of its ends the junction is not consistent with the germline gene, which may arise from a read error. The chain links TRBV5-1 to TRBJ2-5; no clear D. From germline, CDR1 is SGHRS and CDR2 YFSETQ. This CDR3 region has 13 residues. The DNA of the CDR3 is TGCGCCAGCAGATTGGGCAACCAAGAGACCCAGTACTTC. This codes for CASRLGNQETQYF.

This clone occurred a few times. The chain combines TRBV27 with TRBJ2-3, with D unclear. The germline V and J ends were trimmed by 2 bases and 4 bases, with 10 bases remaining between them. In germline, CDR1 is MNHEY, CDR2 SMNVEV (reference sequence). CDR3 size: 14 residues. CDR3 in amino acids: CASSLAGAPDTQYF. The CDR3 DNA is TGTGCCAGCAGTTTAGCAGGTGCCCCAGATACGCAGTATTTT.

V gene TRBV5-1 combines with J gene TRBJ2-7, with 9 nucleotides matching TRBD2. Germline lookup yields CDR1 SGHRS and CDR2 YFSETQ. There are 17 residues in the CDR3. V was clipped by 2 bases and J by 4 bases; unmatched bases: 13. CDR3 bases: TGCGCCAGCAGCTTAGAGGCGGGGGGGCCTAAAAATTACGAGCAGTACTTC. Amino acid sequence: CASSLEAGGPKNYEQYF.

The chain has TRBV5-1 and TRBJ2-2; no definite D call. CDR3 length: 15 residues. Germline lookup yields CDR1 SGHRS and CDR2 YFSETQ. The V end lost 0 bases, the J end lost 2 bases, and 8 bases lay between the germline ends. CDR3 in DNA: TGCGCCAGCAGCTTGGGGCAGGTAAACACCGGGGAGCTGTTTTTT. It translates to CASSLGQVNTGELFF. Full variable domain (outside the CDR3, taken from reference TRBV5-1 and TRBJ2-2): KAGVTQTPRYLIKTRGQQVTLSCSPISGHRSVSWYQQTPGQGLQFLFEYFSETQRNKGNFPGRFSGRQFSNSRSEMNVSTLELGDSALYLCASSLGQVNTGELFFGEGSRLTVL.

This chain joins TRBV6-1 and TRBJ2-7; no definite D call. Germline V gene lookup returns CDR1 MNHNS and CDR2 SASEGT. The germline V and J ends were trimmed by 2 bases and 0 bases, with 11 bases remaining between them. The CDR3 loop spans 15 amino acids. The CDR3 nucleotides are TGTGCCAGCAGTGAAACTTGGACGGGCTCCTACGAGCAGTACTTC. Its translation is CASSETWTGSYEQYF.

The V call is TRBV2, the J call TRBJ2-5; weak D call: TRBD1 (5 bases). V was trimmed by 5 bases and J by 1 base, leaving 8 bases between them. This CDR3 contains 13 residues. The germline CDR1 and CDR2 sequences are SNHLY and FYNNEI. The CDR3 DNA follows: TGTGCCAGCAGTTACAGGATCCAAGAGACCCAGTACTTC. Protein: CASSYRIQETQYF.

This clone was seen a few times. The rearrangement links TRBV30 to TRBJ2-1, with 12 bases that match TRBD2. The V gene end was trimmed by 1 base and the J gene end by 6 bases; junction bases not matched to a gene: 7. Germline CDR1 reads GTSNPN; CDR2 reads SVGIG (reference sequence). The CDR3 loop spans 16 amino acids. The CDR3 sequence: CAWSELAGGHVNEQFF. In nucleotides, the CDR3 is TGTGCCTGGAGTGAGCTAGCGGGGGGGCATGTCAATGAGCAGTTCTTC.

This sequence joins TRBV19 and TRBJ1-2, with TRBD1 matching over 8 bases. CDR1 and CDR2 from the germline V gene are LNHDA and SQIVND (reference sequence). There are 13 residues in the CDR3. The V gene end was trimmed by 8 bases and the J gene end by 4 bases; junction bases not matched to a gene: 6. The CDR3 sequence is CASGRDRFYGYTF. The CDR3 DNA sequence: TGTGCCAGTGGCCGGGACAGGTTCTATGGCTACACCTTC.

This sequence joins TRBV28 and TRBJ1-6; 11 bases agree with TRBD1. Germline loops: CDR1 MDHEN, CDR2 SYDVKM. The V and J ends lost 6 bases and 9 bases, in that order; junction bases with no gene match: 7. The CDR3 covers 15 residues. CDR3 nucleotides: TGTGCCAGCAGACCAGGGACAGGGGGTAGTTCACCCCTCCACTTT. The encoded protein is CASRPGTGGSSPLHF.